The 28 T cell receptor beta chains given below trace back to one sample, sequenced in a study of blood T cell repertoires in COVID-19. The table came from immunoSEQ multiplex PCR; TCRdb's copy has only in-frame clones and leaves some out. The table lists over 300,000 clones, roughly nine tenths of them singletons, with under 6% in the top ten. The sample was PBMCs or T cells enriched from blood (not recorded which). The receptors shown here come from a woman aged 25-40 years who had recovered from COVID-19.

This sequence joins TRBV5-1 and TRBJ1-2; unclear D gene. This CDR3 spans 14 amino acids. The germline V and J ends were trimmed by 3 bases and 1 base, with 10 bases remaining between them. Looked up from germline, CDR1 is SGHRS and CDR2 is YFSETQ. The CDR3 DNA sequence: TGCGCCAGCAGCTCGTTCACCTATAACTATGGCTACACCTTC. Its translation: CASSSFTYNYGYTF.

The rearrangement joins TRBV5-1 to TRBJ1-1; 7 bases align to TRBD1. The CDR3 consists of 15 residues. The V gene end was trimmed by 0 bases and the J gene end by 4 bases; junction bases not matched to a gene: 6. Germline V CDR1 and CDR2: SGHRS, YFSETQ. CDR3 amino acids: CASSLARQGSTEAFF. Written as DNA, the CDR3 is TGCGCCAGCAGCTTGGCTCGACAGGGAAGCACTGAAGCTTTCTTT.

This chain uses TRBV9 with TRBJ1-1; D unresolved. This CDR3 contains 14 residues. Looked up from germline, CDR1 is SGDLS and CDR2 is YYNGEE. V lost 6 bases and J lost 1, with 13 bases in between. The CDR3 DNA follows: TGTGCCAGCACCCTAGACCAAAAGAACACTGAAGCTTTCTTT. It codes for CASTLDQKNTEAFF.

This clone was picked up one time. This chain uses TRBV6-6 with TRBJ1-1; maybe TRBD1 (5 bases). The CDR3 runs to 15 residues. With 5 bases removed from V and 4 bases from J, the gap between germline ends came to 17 bases. Germline V gives CDR1 MNHNY, CDR2 SVGAGI (reference sequence). The DNA of the CDR3 is TGTGCCAGCAGTCCAACCTCCCCCGGGGGCACTGAAGCTTTCTTT. This gives the protein CASSPTSPGGTEAFF.

This clone has only one observation. CDR3 protein: CAWSRRLAGGYNEQFF. The CDR3 DNA follows: TGTGCCTGGAGTCGGAGACTAGCGGGGGGCTACAATGAGCAGTTCTTC. This chain joins TRBV30 and TRBJ2-1; 13 bases agree with TRBD2. CDR1 and CDR2 from the germline V gene are GTSNPN and SVGIG (reference sequence). The J segment lost 3 bases and the V segment lost 2 bases, leaving 4 bases of the junction unmatched. The CDR3 is 16 amino acids. The whole variable domain, filled in from reference TRBV30 and TRBJ2-1, reads SQTIHQWPATLVQPVGSPLSLECTVEGTSNPNLYWYRQAAGRGLQLLFYSVGIGQISSEVPQNLSASRPQDRQFILSSKKLLLSDSGFYLCAWSRRLAGGYNEQFFGPGTRLTVL.

This clone has at least ten counts. The V call is TRBV11-2, the J call TRBJ2-2; 11 bases are a match to TRBD2. The germline CDR1 and CDR2 sequences are SGHAT and FQNNGV. The trim removed 5 bases at V and 0 bases at J, leaving 8 bases unmatched. CDR3 size: 18 residues. CDR3 DNA sequence: TGTGCCAGCAGCAAACAACTAGCGGGGGCCACGAACACCGGGGAGCTGTTTTTT. Translating it yields CASSKQLAGATNTGELFF. Drawing the rest from reference TRBV11-2 and TRBJ2-2, the complete variable domain is EAGVAQSPRYKIIEKRQSVAFWCNPISGHATLYWYQQILGQGPKLLIQFQNNGVVDDSQLPKDRFSAERLKGVDSTLKIQPAKLEDSAVYLCASSKQLAGATNTGELFFGEGSRLTVL.

The V and J genes are TRBV2 and TRBJ1-2; 9 nucleotides line up with TRBD1. The CDR3 runs 15 residues. The V segment lost 3 bases and the J segment 3 bases; nucleotides outside the gene matches: 5. Germline V gene data show CDR1 as SNHLY and CDR2 as FYNNEI. The CDR3 DNA follows: TGTGCCAGCAGTGAGGGACAGGGTGACGACTATGGCTACACCTTC. Protein: CASSEGQGDDYGYTF.

This CDR3 reads CASSVGTVNTEAFF. Written as DNA, the CDR3 is TGTGCCAGCAGTGTTGGGACAGTGAACACTGAAGCTTTCTTT. The rearrangement uses TRBV2 and TRBJ1-1, with 7 nucleotides matching TRBD1. This CDR3 is 14 amino acids long. The V gene's germline CDR1 is SNHLY and CDR2 FYNNEI. Trimming cost V 4 bases and J 0 bases; bases outside gene matches: 2. The complete variable domain, with remaining parts taken from reference TRBV2 and TRBJ1-1, reads EPEVTQTPSHQVTQMGQEVILRCVPISNHLYFYWYRQILGQKVEFLVSFYNNEISEKSEIFDDQFSVERPDGSNFTLKIRSTKLEDSAMYFCASSVGTVNTEAFFGQGTRLTVV.

CDR3 in DNA: TGTGCCAGCAGTGAAACTGTCCCCTATAATTCACCCCTCCACTTT. This gives the protein CASSETVPYNSPLHF. The J gene is TRBJ1-6, the V gene TRBV2; D gene uncertain. Trimming pared 2 bases from V and 2 bases from J, leaving 7 bases between. Germline loops: CDR1 SNHLY, CDR2 FYNNEI. The CDR3 is 15 amino acids.

This clone occurred once. The chain has TRBV29-1 and TRBJ1-1; weak D call: TRBD1 (6 bases). Per germline, CDR1 SQVTM and CDR2 ANQGSEA. There are 11 residues in the CDR3. V was clipped by 6 bases and J by 8 bases, with 13 bases between them. The CDR3 loop is CSVRTGSEAFF. The CDR3 DNA follows: TGCAGCGTGCGCACAGGGTCCGAAGCTTTCTTT.

This chain uses TRBV6-5 with TRBJ2-1, with D possibly TRBD1 on 7 matching bases. The V gene lost 7 bases and the J gene lost 7 bases, with 17 bases spanning the gap. CDR3 length: 14 amino acids. Germline-derived CDR1 and CDR2 are MNHEY and SVGAGI. CDR3 nucleotide sequence: TGTGCCAGCAACCTTCCCGCAGGGGGGAATGAGCAGTTCTTC. Translating gives CASNLPAGGNEQFF.

The genes are TRBV4-2 and TRBJ1-2; possible D gene TRBD1, 5 bases. Germline V gives CDR1 LGHNA, CDR2 YNFKEQ. Trimming took 0 bases from V and 1 from J, leaving 15 bases between them. The CDR3 covers 17 residues. Here the CDR3 DNA reads TGTGCCAGCAGCCAAGATCTGAGGGACTGGGATAACTATGGCTACACCTTC. Its translation is CASSQDLRDWDNYGYTF.

The chain carries TRBV30 and TRBJ2-5; 7 bases are shared with TRBD1. The V gene end was trimmed by 0 bases and the J gene end by 5 bases; junction bases not matched to a gene: 3. The CDR3 spans 13 residues. Germline CDR1 reads GTSNPN; CDR2 reads SVGIG (reference sequence). The chain's CDR3 is CAWSVGGLETQYF. For the CDR3, the DNA is TGTGCCTGGAGTGTAGGGGGCCTGGAGACCCAGTACTTC.

The chain links TRBV5-1 to TRBJ1-1, with D maybe TRBD1 (6 bases). Germline V gives CDR1 SGHRS, CDR2 YFSETQ. Trimming stripped 0 bases from V and 5 bases from J, with 8 bases between. The CDR3 length is 13 residues. Here the CDR3 reads CASSLEGVTEAFF. As DNA, the CDR3 is TGCGCCAGCAGCTTGGAGGGGGTGACTGAAGCTTTCTTT.

The chain has TRBV19 and TRBJ1-2; perhaps TRBD1 as D (6 bases). The CDR3 has 13 residues. The V gene's germline CDR1 is LNHDA and CDR2 SQIVND (reference sequence). V was cut by 6 bases and J by 4 bases, with 12 bases left in between. CDR3 sequence: CASSHREFYGYTF. The CDR3 region has the DNA TGTGCCAGTAGCCACAGGGAATTCTATGGCTACACCTTC.

J is TRBJ1-2 and V is TRBV3-1 (or the pseudogene TRBV3-2); the D gene is possibly TRBD1 (5 bases). Germline V gene lookup returns CDR1 LGHDT and CDR2 YNNKEL (reference sequence). This CDR3 contains 17 residues. V gave up 3 bases and J gave up 7 bases, with 24 bases separating them. DNA for the CDR3: TGTGCCAGCAGCCAGATCATTTCTGGGAGGGGATCTGGTGGCTACACCTTC. Translating gives CASSQIISGRGSGGYTF.

CDR3 bases: TGCGCCAGCAGCTTGGGAGGACAGGGTGATGGCTACACCTTC. It specifies CASSLGGQGDGYTF. The rearrangement links TRBV5-1 to TRBJ1-2, with 8 bases fitting TRBD1. Germline CDR1 is SGHRS and CDR2 is YFSETQ. The length of the CDR3 is 14 residues. V lost 0 bases to trimming and J lost 6 bases; unmatched junction nucleotides: 4.

J is TRBJ1-1 and V is TRBV19; D call uncertain. CDR1 is LNHDA and CDR2 is SQIVND in the germline V gene (reference sequence). The length of the CDR3 is 13 residues. The ends were cut back, 2 bases at V and 11 bases at J, with 15 bases in the middle. The CDR3, as DNA: TGTGCCAGTAGTATACTTTTAACCTCCGAGGCTTTCTTT. Protein: CASSILLTSEAFF.

J is TRBJ1-2 and V is TRBV30; TRBD1 aligns across 10 bases. This CDR3 has 12 residues. The J segment lost 5 bases and the V segment lost 7 bases, leaving 4 bases of the junction unmatched. Germline V lookup: CDR1 GTSNPN, CDR2 SVGIG (reference sequence). CDR3 region: CASTGGMYGYTF. CDR3 DNA: TGTGCCTCGACAGGGGGCATGTATGGCTACACCTTC.

The V call is TRBV4-1, the J call TRBJ2-3; a possible D gene is TRBD2 (5 bases). Germline V lookup: CDR1 MGHRA, CDR2 YSYEKL. The CDR3 spans 16 residues. Between the trimmed V and J ends, which lost 1 base and 2 bases, there was a span of 13 bases. The CDR3 DNA sequence: TGCGCCAGCAGCCAAGCGGCAGGAGGACCCACAGATACGCAGTATTTT. Translation: CASSQAAGGPTDTQYF.

This clone was counted a single time. The rearrangement uses TRBV10-2 and TRBJ1-5; possible D gene TRBD1, 5 bases. This CDR3 region has 16 residues. V lost 2 bases and J 2 bases, leaving 13 bases between the germline ends. Germline values: CDR1 WSHSY, CDR2 SAAADI. The CDR3, as DNA: TGCGCCAGCAGTGAGCCCGGGACGGGGGGCAATCAGCCCCAGCATTTT. Translating gives CASSEPGTGGNQPQHF.

CDR3 in amino acids: CASRREVIYGYTF. In DNA, the CDR3 is TGTGCCAGCAGGAGAGAAGTTATCTATGGCTACACCTTC. The V gene is TRBV28, the J gene TRBJ1-2; D gene uncertain. CDR1 is MDHEN and CDR2 is SYDVKM in the germline V gene. The CDR3 covers 13 residues. V shed 6 bases and J shed 4 bases, with 12 bases lying between them.

The CDR3 DNA is TGCGCCAGCAGTCTACTAGCGGGGACATTGGATACGCAGTATTTT. This sequence encodes CASSLLAGTLDTQYF. V gene TRBV4-1 combines with J gene TRBJ2-3, with 10 positions matching TRBD2. The CDR3 is made up of 15 amino acids. J lost 6 bases, V lost 6 bases, and 9 bases had no gene match. Germline V gives CDR1 MGHRA, CDR2 YSYEKL.

This rearrangement joins TRBV5-4 to TRBJ1-1; tentatively, D is TRBD1 (5 bases). With 0 bases removed from V and 6 bases from J, the gap between germline ends came to 15 bases. Germline V gene data show CDR1 as SGHNT and CDR2 as YYREEE (reference sequence). The CDR3 has 15 residues. CDR3 bases: TGTGCCAGCAGCTTGGTAACCAGGGCTAACGCTGAAGCTTTCTTT. Translation gives CASSLVTRANAEAFF.

The CDR3 DNA follows: TGCGCCAGCAGCCAAGAGGGTAACAGGTACTATGGCTACACCTTC. It encodes CASSQEGNRYYGYTF. This rearrangement joins TRBV4-1 to TRBJ1-2; a weak D match, TRBD1 (5 bases). V was clipped by 0 bases and J by 3 bases, with 11 bases between them. CDR1 and CDR2 (germline): MGHRA, YSYEKL. This CDR3 is built from 15 residues.

The rearrangement uses TRBV5-1 and TRBJ1-1, with a tentative D call TRBD1 (5 bases). V was clipped by 4 bases and J by 0 bases, with 13 bases between them. CDR1 and CDR2 from the germline V gene are SGHRS and YFSETQ. The CDR3 runs 15 residues. The CDR3 DNA reads TGCGCCAGCAGCCCCGGACACGGATTGAACACTGAAGCTTTCTTT. It yields the protein CASSPGHGLNTEAFF.

The V gene is TRBV7-6, the J gene TRBJ1-1; D is uncertain. The CDR3 has 15 residues. Germline values: CDR1 SGHVS, CDR2 FNYEAQ. Trimming removed 4 bases at V and 4 bases at J, with 16 bases between. CDR3 sequence (DNA): TGTGCCAGCAGCTCCCCCGCGGGATTGGGCACTGAAGCTTTCTTT. It translates to CASSSPAGLGTEAFF.

The chain joins TRBV25-1 to TRBJ1-1; D remains ambiguous. The CDR3 is made up of 13 amino acids. CDR1 is MGHDK and CDR2 is SYGVNS in the germline V gene. With 2 bases removed from V and 5 bases from J, the gap between germline ends came to 9 bases. The CDR3 sequence: CASSEGSLTEAFF. In DNA form, the CDR3 reads TGTGCCAGCAGTGAAGGCAGTCTGACTGAAGCTTTCTTT. The whole variable domain, filled in from reference TRBV25-1 and TRBJ1-1, reads EADIYQTPRYLVIGTGKKITLECSQTMGHDKMYWYQQDPGMELHLIHYSYGVNSTEKGDLSSESTVSRIRTEHFPLTLESARPSHTSQYLCASSEGSLTEAFFGQGTRLTVV.